This passage covers 23 T cell receptor beta chains from one sample sequenced in a study of T-cell reconstitution after alpha-beta-depleted transplantation in children. Unique molecular identifiers were incorporated into the prepared TCRbeta library. TCRdb used MiXCR to reprocess the PCR reads, holding one entry per CDR3 protein. The table shows fewer than 350,000 distinct CDR3 sequences, with around a tenth occurring only once. The sample consisted of PBMCs, taken before TCRalphabeta/CD19-depleted stem cell transplant. Receptors originate from a boy under three years old with acute myeloid leukemia, due to receive a stem cell transplant.

The genes are TRBV20-1 and TRBJ2-3, with a tentative D call TRBD1 (6 bases). V lost 5 bases and J lost 6, with 15 bases in between. The CDR3 is 13 residues long. CDR1 DFQATT and CDR2 SNEGSKA come from the germline V gene (reference sequence). CDR3: CSADDRMTDTQYF. Here the CDR3 DNA reads TGCAGTGCTGATGACAGGATGACGGATACGCAGTATTTT.

With regard to this clonotype: A single base separates this from a much larger clone, so it may be a read error. The chain carries TRBV4-2 and TRBJ1-2; D unclear. CDR1 is LGHNA and CDR2 is YNFKEQ in the germline V gene. The CDR3 length is 14 residues. Trimming took off 4 bases at V and 8 bases at J, with 17 bases between the two ends. The CDR3 reads CASSPGLFYSGYTF. DNA of the CDR3: TGTGCCAGCAGCCCCGGGCTCTTCTATTCGGGCTACACCTTC.

This sequence joins TRBV19 and TRBJ2-1, with unresolved D. The CDR3 covers 17 residues. Germline loops: CDR1 LNHDA, CDR2 SQIVND (reference sequence). V lost 1 base, J lost 0 bases, and 13 bases lay in between. The CDR3 sequence is CASSIVGILGSYNEQFF. CDR3 nucleotides: TGTGCCAGTAGTATAGTGGGGATCCTCGGCTCCTACAATGAGCAGTTCTTC.

This clonotype was counted many times. The chain combines TRBV6-2 or TRBV6-3 with TRBJ2-7, with D perhaps TRBD2 (5 bases). This CDR3 region has 13 residues. Germline loops: CDR1 MNHEY, CDR2 SVGEGT. V lost 4 bases and J lost 0, with 7 bases in between. The DNA of the CDR3 is TGTGCCAGCAGTTTCACTAGCTCCTACGAGCAGTACTTC. It encodes CASSFTSSYEQYF.

As to this clonotype: A much larger clone differs by one base, so this may be a read error. CDR3 sequence: CASSQGMNSGQGYDYTF. CDR3 nucleotides: TGTGCCAGCAGCCAAGGGATGAATTCAGGACAGGGTTATGACTACACCTTC. The chain couples TRBV3-1 to TRBJ1-2; TRBD1 matches at 8 bases. Per the germline V gene, CDR1 is LGHDT and CDR2 is YNNKEL (reference sequence). This CDR3 region has 17 residues. The full variable domain, in which reference TRBV3-1 and TRBJ1-2 provide the parts outside the CDR3, is DTAVSQTPKYLVTQMGNDKSIKCEQNLGHDTMYWYKQDSKKFLKIMFSYNNKELIINETVPNRFSPKSPDKAHLNLHINSLELGDSAVYFCASSQGMNSGQGYDYTFGSGTRLTVV.

There are a few counts of this clonotype. The chain has TRBV7-8 and TRBJ2-3, with TRBD2 matching over 9 bases. The CDR3 length is 18 residues. With V trimmed by 8 bases and J by 1 base, 16 bases remained unmatched. Germline V CDR1 and CDR2: SGHVS, FQNEAQ. CDR3 coding DNA: TGTGCCAGCTCCCCCCCAGCGGGGGGCCCATTGGGCACAGATACGCAGTATTTT. Translation: CASSPPAGGPLGTDTQYF.

In this sample, this clonotype turned up many times. The chain is built from TRBV29-1 and TRBJ2-5, with unresolved D. From germline, CDR1 is SQVTM and CDR2 ANQGSEA. V dropped 0 bases and J dropped 1 base, with 21 bases sitting between them. This CDR3 is built from 18 residues. CDR3 sequence reads: CSVEDWIRNAGSQETQYF. Here the CDR3 DNA reads TGCAGCGTTGAAGATTGGATTCGGAATGCCGGAAGCCAAGAGACCCAGTACTTC.

This clonotype was counted a few times. V and J are TRBV29-1 and TRBJ1-2, with D perhaps TRBD1 (5 bases). This CDR3 has 15 amino acids. From germline, CDR1 is SQVTM and CDR2 ANQGSEA. V was clipped by 0 bases and J by 4 bases, with 15 bases between them. For the CDR3, the DNA is TGCAGCGTTGAAGAAACAGGCGATAGGGGCTATGGCTACACCTTC. Its protein product is CSVEETGDRGYGYTF.

The table lists this clonotype with many counts. The chain employs TRBV28 and TRBJ1-2; maybe TRBD1 (6 bases). The CDR3 is 15 residues long. The V gene's germline CDR1 is MDHEN and CDR2 SYDVKM. Between the trimmed V and J ends, which lost 5 bases and 2 bases, there was a span of 15 bases. As DNA, the CDR3 is TGTGCCAGCAGTCCCTGGACAGCGTCCAACTATGGCTACACCTTC. It specifies CASSPWTASNYGYTF.

At least ten counts were recorded for this clonotype. The chain combines TRBV27 with TRBJ2-7; TRBD2 is a possible D gene (5 bases). The V end was cut by 4 bases, the J end by 5 bases, with 18 bases between. Germline V lookup: CDR1 MNHEY, CDR2 SMNVEV (reference sequence). The CDR3 is made up of 15 amino acids. In nucleotides, the CDR3 is TGTGCCAGCAGTTCACAGCCCGGGATTAGGAACGAGCAGTACTTC. This translates into CASSSQPGIRNEQYF.

This clonotype showed up many times. This chain joins TRBV29-1 and TRBJ1-1; D ambiguous. Germline-derived CDR1 and CDR2 are SQVTM and ANQGSEA. The CDR3 consists of 12 residues. Trimming took 4 bases from V and 1 from J, leaving 7 bases between them. CDR3: CSVGGRNTEAFF. The CDR3 DNA follows: TGCAGCGTTGGAGGGCGGAACACTGAAGCTTTCTTT.

There are many counts of this clonotype. Sequence at one end of the junction differs from germline and may be a read error. The chain is built from TRBV12-3 or TRBV12-4 and TRBJ2-5, with TRBD2 matching 10 bases. This CDR3 is 15 amino acids long. In nucleotides, the CDR3 is TGTGCCAGCAGTCTAGCGGGGGCCCTAAAAGAGACCCAGTACTTC. Its translation: CASSLAGALKETQYF.

The table lists this clonotype with many counts. V is TRBV6-1 and J is TRBJ2-2; TRBD1 aligns across 7 bases. The CDR3 runs 13 residues. CDR1 and CDR2 from the germline V gene are MNHNS and SASEGT. With 6 bases clipped from V and 7 bases from J, the junction kept 5 bases outside the gene matches. CDR3 DNA: TGTGCCAGCAGCCAGGGGGTAGTCGGGGAGCTGTTTTTT. This gives the protein CASSQGVVGELFF.

This clonotype was recorded many times. V gene TRBV7-8 combines with J gene TRBJ1-6; no clear D gene. V gave up 1 base and J gave up 6 bases, with 10 bases separating them. Germline V lookup: CDR1 SGHVS, CDR2 FQNEAQ. The CDR3 is 15 residues long. CDR3 DNA: TGTGCCAGCAGCTTAGTAGGGTATGGTAATTCACCCCTCCACTTT. This encodes CASSLVGYGNSPLHF.

The V and J genes are TRBV7-3 and TRBJ2-5, with a tentative D call TRBD2 (5 bases). CDR1 is SGHTA and CDR2 is FQGTGA in the germline V gene. This CDR3 has 13 amino acids. V lost 0 bases and J 13 bases, leaving 15 bases between the germline ends. In DNA form, the CDR3 reads TGTGCCAGCAGCTTAACGCAGACTACCCCGTGGTACTTC. Residues: CASSLTQTTPWYF. Full variable domain (missing parts from reference TRBV7-3 and TRBJ2-5): GAGVSQTPSNKVTEKGKYVELRCDPISGHTALYWYRQSLGQGPEFLIYFQGTGAADDSGLPNDRFFAVRPEGSVSTLKIQRTERGDSAVYLCASSLTQTTPWYFGPGTRLLVL.

This clonotype has a single count. The rearrangement links TRBV24-1 to TRBJ2-1, with D perhaps TRBD1 (7 bases). The CDR3 consists of 17 residues. V lost 3 bases and J lost 7, with 21 bases in between. The germline V gene encodes CDR1 KGHDR and CDR2 SFDVKD. CDR3 in DNA: TGTGCCACCAGTGATCAAGGGAGGAGGGGGCGCCTGAATGAGCAGTTCTTC. It translates to CATSDQGRRGRLNEQFF.

The chain recombines TRBV28 with TRBJ2-1; 8 bases align to TRBD2. With V trimmed by 6 bases and J by 9 bases, 7 bases remained unmatched. The germline V gene has CDR1 MDHEN and CDR2 SYDVKM. The CDR3 runs 13 residues. CDR3 nucleotides: TGTGCCAGCAGCTCCCCGGGGGGGGGTGAGCAGTTCTTC. Encoded protein: CASSSPGGGEQFF. Drawing the rest from reference TRBV28 and TRBJ2-1, the complete variable domain is DVKVTQSSRYLVKRTGEKVFLECVQDMDHENMFWYRQDPGLGLRLIYFSYDVKMKEKGDIPEGYSVSREKKERFSLILESASTNQTSMYLCASSSPGGGEQFFGPGTRLTVL.

This clonotype has a count of ten or more. The genes are TRBV11-1 and TRBJ2-2, with 7 bases lining up with TRBD1. The germline V gene has CDR1 SGHAT and CDR2 FQDESV (reference sequence). The CDR3 is made up of 18 amino acids. With 1 base clipped from V and 1 base from J, the junction kept 9 bases outside the gene matches. CDR3 amino acids: CASSLVLYRTGNTGELFF. In nucleotides, the CDR3 is TGTGCCAGCAGCTTAGTTCTCTATCGGACAGGGAACACCGGGGAGCTGTTTTTT.

DNA for the CDR3: TGTGCCAGCAGCCGGTCAGCGGACATCTACGAGCAGTACTTC. It encodes CASSRSADIYEQYF. The chain carries TRBV11-3 and TRBJ2-7, with D perhaps assigned TRBD1 or TRBD2 (5 bases each). CDR3 size: 14 residues. Germline V CDR1 and CDR2: SGHNT, YENEEA. V was trimmed by 5 bases and J by 3 bases, leaving 14 bases between them.

In its sample, this clonotype was seen many times. V and J are TRBV28 and TRBJ1-5, with 10 bases matching TRBD1. Germline loops: CDR1 MDHEN, CDR2 SYDVKM. The CDR3 consists of 15 residues. V lost 4 bases, J lost 7 bases, and 7 bases stayed unmatched. CDR3 residues: CASSSDRGQRQPQHF. The CDR3 nucleotides are TGTGCCAGCAGTTCCGACAGGGGGCAGCGGCAGCCCCAGCATTTT.

The chain recombines TRBV5-1 with TRBJ1-1; TRBD1 might be the D (5 bases). The CDR3 is made up of 14 amino acids. Trimming took 4 bases from V and 5 from J, leaving 15 bases between them. From germline, CDR1 is SGHRS and CDR2 YFSETQ. The CDR3 DNA reads as TGCGCCAGCAGCCTGGGACCCAGGGATACTGAAGCTTTCTTT. It specifies CASSLGPRDTEAFF. Combining the CDR3 with reference TRBV5-1 and TRBJ1-1 gives the whole variable domain KAGVTQTPRYLIKTRGQQVTLSCSPISGHRSVSWYQQTPGQGLQFLFEYFSETQRNKGNFPGRFSGRQFSNSRSEMNVSTLELGDSALYLCASSLGPRDTEAFFGQGTRLTVV.

This clonotype has ten or more counts. The chain uses TRBV11-2 and TRBJ2-7; D ambiguous. The CDR3 is made up of 12 amino acids. V was trimmed by 2 bases and J by 10 bases, leaving 12 bases between them. The germline V gene encodes CDR1 SGHAT and CDR2 FQNNGV. The chain's CDR3 is CASSLRSQVQYF. The CDR3, as DNA: TGTGCCAGCAGCTTAAGGTCCCAGGTTCAGTACTTC.

This clonotype was observed a handful of times. The chain has TRBV7-9 and TRBJ2-1, with 8 bases aligning to TRBD2. This CDR3 is built from 17 residues. Germline V gene sequence: CDR1 SEHNR, CDR2 FQNEAQ (reference sequence). V trimming: 5 bases; J trimming: 0 bases; junction bases outside the gene matches: 9. CDR3 loop: CASSTPRGGVSYNEQFF. CDR3 in DNA: TGTGCCAGCAGCACTCCTCGGGGGGGGGTCTCCTACAATGAGCAGTTCTTC. Drawing the rest from reference TRBV7-9 and TRBJ2-1, the complete variable domain is DTGVSQNPRHKITKRGQNVTFRCDPISEHNRLYWYRQTLGQGPEFLTYFQNEAQLEKSRLLSDRFSAERPKGSFSTLEIQRTEQGDSAMYLCASSTPRGGVSYNEQFFGPGTRLTVL.